The 18 T cell receptor beta chains below were found in one sample sequenced in a study of cytomegalovirus exposure and HLA in healthy donors. Primers for the PCR totalled 60 Vbeta and 13 Jbeta. Produced via immunoSEQ multiplex PCR; TCRdb's table is partial and in-frame only. Here the sample spans about 150,000 clones, 75% to 90% being singletons. The material sequenced was PBMCs. These receptor sequences come from a woman aged 18-29 years in good health and CMV-seronegative.

The rearrangement joins TRBV15 to TRBJ1-2, with 8 bases that match TRBD1. Trimming at V came to 1 base and at J to 8 bases, leaving 6 bases not matched to a gene. The CDR3 is 14 amino acids. CDR1 and CDR2 from the germline V gene are LNHNV and YYDKDF (reference sequence). For the CDR3, the DNA is TGTGCCACCAGCAGAGGGTCGACAGGGGAAGGCTACACCTTC. Its protein product is CATSRGSTGEGYTF.

This chain uses TRBV30 with TRBJ1-2; D is unclear. The germline V gene encodes CDR1 GTSNPN and CDR2 SVGIG (reference sequence). Trimming stripped 0 bases from V and 2 bases from J, with 13 bases between. The CDR3 runs 15 residues. The CDR3: CAWSVKVGANYGYTF. The CDR3 DNA reads TGTGCCTGGAGTGTGAAGGTGGGAGCCAACTATGGCTACACCTTC.

V is TRBV7-9 and J is TRBJ1-1; TRBD1 aligns across 9 bases. Germline CDR1 reads SEHNR; CDR2 reads FQNEAQ (reference sequence). Trimming at V came to 7 bases and at J to 5 bases, leaving 5 bases not matched to a gene. There are 13 residues in the CDR3. This chain's CDR3 is CASMDRGRTEAFF. The CDR3 nucleotides read TGTGCCAGCATGGACAGGGGCCGGACTGAAGCTTTCTTT. Full variable domain (outside the CDR3, taken from reference TRBV7-9 and TRBJ1-1): DTGVSQNPRHKITKRGQNVTFRCDPISEHNRLYWYRQTLGQGPEFLTYFQNEAQLEKSRLLSDRFSAERPKGSFSTLEIQRTEQGDSAMYLCASMDRGRTEAFFGQGTRLTVV.

The chain links TRBV29-1 to TRBJ2-1; 7 bases line up with TRBD2. This CDR3 is built from 15 residues. The germline V gene encodes CDR1 SQVTM and CDR2 ANQGSEA. V trimming: 2 bases; J trimming: 8 bases; junction bases outside the gene matches: 12. The CDR3 DNA sequence: TGCAGCGTTGAAAATTCGCTTGGGGGGGGTGATGAGCAGTTCTTC. Protein product: CSVENSLGGGDEQFF.

This clone has just a few counts. The rearrangement joins TRBV6-5 to TRBJ1-5; D is uncertain. The ends were cut back, 6 bases at V and 4 bases at J, with 10 bases in the middle. The CDR3 totals 13 residues. Per germline, CDR1 MNHEY and CDR2 SVGAGI. CDR3 amino acids: CASRMRENQPQHF. The DNA for the CDR3 is TGTGCCAGCAGGATGAGGGAAAATCAGCCCCAGCATTTT.

The sample holds one count of this clone. The chain recombines TRBV18 with TRBJ2-7; TRBD2 might be the D (5 bases). The germline CDR1 and CDR2 sequences are KGHSH and LQKENI. This CDR3 is built from 14 residues. With 2 bases removed from V and 8 bases from J, the gap between germline ends came to 16 bases. DNA of the CDR3: TGTGCCAGCTCACCAAACGAGCGGCGGACGCAGCAGTACTTC. Translation: CASSPNERRTQQYF.

This rearrangement joins TRBV13 to TRBJ2-2; 15 nucleotides align to TRBD2. The CDR3 consists of 17 residues. V lost 4 bases and J lost 6; bases outside the gene matches: 6. Germline loops: CDR1 PRHDT, CDR2 FYEKMQ (reference sequence). The CDR3 coding sequence is TGTGCCAGCAGCTCTGACTGGACTAGCGGGGGGGCCGGGGAGCTGTTTTTT. Amino acid sequence: CASSSDWTSGGAGELFF.

The V and J genes are TRBV6-1 and TRBJ1-6, with TRBD1 as a possible D gene (5 bases). Trimming stripped 0 bases from V and 9 bases from J, with 12 bases between. The CDR3 is 15 amino acids. Germline CDR1 is MNHNS and CDR2 is SASEGT. CDR3 in amino acids: CASSEAGGAGSPLHF. As DNA, the CDR3 is TGTGCCAGCAGTGAAGCAGGCGGGGCCGGTTCACCCCTCCACTTT.

The J gene is TRBJ1-2, the V gene TRBV19, with 9 bases matching TRBD1. The CDR3 has 14 residues. Germline assignment: CDR1 LNHDA and CDR2 SQIVND (reference sequence). The J segment lost 6 bases and the V segment lost 7 bases, leaving 9 bases of the junction unmatched. CDR3 coding DNA: TGTGCCAGTATCGGTGGACAGGGGTATAATGGCTACACCTTC. This codes for CASIGGQGYNGYTF.

This chain joins TRBV15 and TRBJ1-5; 9 positions match TRBD1. V shed 3 bases, J shed 3 bases, and the junction held 6 bases outside the gene matches. Germline V gene sequence: CDR1 LNHNV, CDR2 YYDKDF (reference sequence). CDR3 length: 16 amino acids. This chain's CDR3 is CATSSHRDRVNQPQHF. The CDR3 DNA follows: TGTGCCACCAGCAGCCACCGGGACAGGGTCAATCAGCCCCAGCATTTT.

V is TRBV11-2 and J is TRBJ1-2; a weak D match, TRBD1 (5 bases). The CDR3 runs to 12 residues. V lost 6 bases and J lost 10, with 15 bases in between. Germline CDR1 is SGHAT and CDR2 is FQNNGV. The DNA for the CDR3 is TGTGCCAGCAGTGGTCGGCAGGGATACTACACCTTC. This codes for CASSGRQGYYTF.

This clone was seen just once. The V and J genes are TRBV29-1 and TRBJ2-2; weak D call: TRBD2 (6 bases). V lost 5 bases and J lost 5, with 15 bases in between. The CDR3 runs 14 residues. Per germline, CDR1 SQVTM and CDR2 ANQGSEA. CDR3 coding DNA: TGCAGCGTTATGACGGGACTTCGTACCGGGGAGCTGTTTTTT. Translation gives CSVMTGLRTGELFF.

The CDR3 sequence is CASSSPKTGLKNTEAFF. In DNA, the CDR3 is TGTGCCAGCAGTTCTCCCAAGACAGGCCTGAAGAACACTGAAGCTTTCTTT. The V call is TRBV5-5, the J call TRBJ1-1, with D possibly matching TRBD1 (6 bases). Trimming removed 5 bases at V and 1 base at J, with 21 bases between. The CDR3 sequence is 17 residues long. Germline loops: CDR1 SGHKS, CDR2 YYEKEE (reference sequence).

This clone was recorded a few times. The rearrangement uses TRBV30 and TRBJ1-5, with 9 bases aligning to TRBD1. Germline CDR1 reads GTSNPN; CDR2 reads SVGIG (reference sequence). The CDR3 extends over 16 amino acids. The V segment lost 3 bases and the J segment 1 base; nucleotides outside the gene matches: 7. This chain's CDR3 is CAWSHKGQGSNQPQHF. The CDR3 coding sequence is TGTGCCTGGAGCCACAAGGGACAGGGCAGCAATCAGCCCCAGCATTTT.

The chain links TRBV6-5 to TRBJ2-7, with 10 bases that match TRBD1. The CDR3 runs 15 residues. V shed 2 bases and J 3 bases; nucleotides not matched to a gene: 4. Germline lookup yields CDR1 MNHEY and CDR2 SVGAGI. The CDR3 sequence is CASSYLGTGDYEQYF. CDR3 DNA sequence: TGTGCCAGCAGTTACCTTGGGACAGGGGACTACGAGCAGTACTTC.

This clone was detected only a few times. CDR3 DNA: TGTGCCAGCAGCAGGGACAGGCCGAACACCGGGGAGCTGTTTTTT. This gives the protein CASSRDRPNTGELFF. This chain uses TRBV5-6 with TRBJ2-2; 8 nucleotides agree with TRBD1. This CDR3 spans 15 amino acids. Unmatched junction bases numbered 2, after V lost 4 bases and J lost 0 bases. Germline V gives CDR1 SGHDT, CDR2 YYEEEE.

The rearrangement uses TRBV6-1 and TRBJ2-7; 10 positions agree with TRBD2. CDR1 and CDR2 from the germline V gene are MNHNS and SASEGT. There are 16 residues in the CDR3. With 1 base clipped from V and 0 bases from J, the junction kept 3 bases outside the gene matches. CDR3 in amino acids: CASSEGSGGVSYEQYF. The CDR3 coding sequence is TGTGCCAGCAGTGAAGGGAGCGGGGGGGTCTCCTACGAGCAGTACTTC.

The chain is built from TRBV5-1 and TRBJ1-6; perhaps TRBD1 as D (6 bases). The CDR3 is made up of 14 amino acids. Trimming stripped 0 bases from V and 6 bases from J, with 7 bases between. Germline CDR1 and CDR2: SGHRS and YFSETQ. In DNA form, the CDR3 reads TGCGCCAGCAGCTTGGGGACAGCTAATTCACCCCTCCACTTT. This sequence encodes CASSLGTANSPLHF.